This T cell receptor (beta chain) was observed in a study of cytotoxic CD8 clonotypes in ibrutinib-treated CLL. Study findings and constraints: Timing of sampling differed between sustained-remission and progressing patients.

The repertoire was sequenced with immunoSEQ multiplex PCR; TCRdb's copy has only in-frame clones and lacks some. The sample has over 130,000 clones; 80% are singletons. In this sample, this clone turned up once. No antigen is known for it. V was trimmed by 7 bases and J by 5 bases, leaving 17 bases between them. Germline CDR1 and CDR2: MNHEY and SVGAGI. This CDR3 is built from 14 residues. Sequenced material: PBMCs, taken after 36 months of ibrutinib treatment. The clonotype originates from a human donor with chronic lymphocytic leukemia. The rearrangement links TRBV6-5 to TRBJ1-2, with D maybe TRBD1 (5 bases). The CDR3 nucleotides are TGTGCCAGCACCGCGGGGGACGGCACGTATGGCTACACCTTC. Its protein product is CASTAGDGTYGYTF.